Listed below are T cell receptor beta chains from one sample, sequenced in a study of identical twins. TCRdb ran MiXCR on the 5' RACE reads and lists one entry per CDR3 protein. The sample records 550,000 to 700,000 distinct CDR3 sequences, around a tenth being singletons. The sample was also linked to a second study, of yellow fever vaccine responses in identical twins.

The sample comprised PBMCs. The source of these receptors is a woman between 18 and 29 years old in good health. The CDR3 runs from the conserved cysteine through the conserved F or W. D genes are given only for firm matches. Size tells how often a clone was seen (once, few, many) or the class of an expanded clone, and some rows leave it out.

TRBJ2-2 NA NA TRBV12-3/TRBV12-4 CASSVVLAIPGELFF TGTGCCAGCAGCGTCGTTCTAGCGATTCCCGGGGAGCTGTTTTTT
TRBJ2-3 NA NA TRBV5-1 CASAREGSSTDTQYF TGCGCCAGCGCACGCGAAGGGAGTAGCACAGATACGCAGTATTTT
TRBJ1-1 NA NA TRBV28 CASSFSVDTEAFF TGTGCCAGCAGTTTCTCTGTGGACACTGAAGCTTTCTTT
TRBJ2-5 TRBD2 many TRBV7-2 CASSLRAGTYQETQYF TGTGCCAGCAGCTTAAGAGCGGGGACCTACCAAGAGACCCAGTACTTC
TRBJ2-7 NA few TRBV7-9 CASSLGGPPYEQYF TGTGCCAGCAGCTTAGGGGGGCCACCCTACGAGCAGTACTTC
TRBJ2-1 TRBD2 few TRBV20-1 CSAPSSGAYNEQFF TGCAGTGCTCCCTCTAGCGGGGCCTACAATGAGCAGTTCTTC
TRBJ2-7 NA NA TRBV6-5 CASSYSAGEFYEQYF TGTGCCAGCAGTTACTCGGCAGGAGAATTCTACGAGCAGTACTTC
TRBJ2-3 TRBD2 NA TRBV4-2 CASSQGEPSGSTSTDTQYF TGTGCCAGCAGCCAAGGTGAGCCTAGCGGCTCAACTAGCACAGATACGCAGTATTTT
TRBJ1-2 NA few TRBV20-1 CSARNSGQERGYTF TGCAGTGCTAGAAATTCCGGTCAAGAACGGGGCTACACCTTC
TRBJ2-6 TRBD1 few TRBV5-1 CASSFLTGGANVLTF TGCGCCAGCAGCTTCCTGACAGGGGGGGCCAACGTCCTGACTTTC
TRBJ2-7 TRBD2 many TRBV6-2/TRBV6-3 CASSYGTLAGGYEQYF TGTGCCAGCAGTTACGGGACACTAGCGGGAGGTTACGAGCAGTACTTC
TRBJ2-7 NA NA TRBV5-1 CASTPAEVSYEQYF TGCGCCAGCACCCCCGCGGAGGTATCCTACGAGCAGTACTTC
TRBJ2-7 TRBD2 few TRBV5-1 CASSPQRGSYEQYF TGCGCCAGCAGCCCACAGCGGGGGTCCTACGAGCAGTACTTC
TRBJ1-3 NA many TRBV7-9 CASSLAGTGNTIYF TGTGCCAGCAGCTTAGCAGGGACTGGAAACACCATATATTTT